This TCR beta chain was obtained from a study of blood T cell repertoires in COVID-19. Sequencing was performed with immunoSEQ multiplex PCR; in TCRdb, only in-frame clones are kept and a portion is missing. This sample has under 85,000 clones; about 81% occur once, and the top ten carry around 14%. V lost 5 bases and J lost 4, with 15 bases in between. The CDR3 has 15 amino acids. Germline V gene data show CDR1 as MDHEN and CDR2 as SYDVKM. The sequenced sample consisted of peripheral blood. The V and J genes are TRBV28 and TRBJ2-1; D unresolved. This TCR was sampled from an older man with acute or convalescent COVID-19. The CDR3 DNA is TGTGCCAGCAGTCCCCGACCAGGATATTACAATGAGCAGTTCTTC. Residues: CASSPRPGYYNEQFF.